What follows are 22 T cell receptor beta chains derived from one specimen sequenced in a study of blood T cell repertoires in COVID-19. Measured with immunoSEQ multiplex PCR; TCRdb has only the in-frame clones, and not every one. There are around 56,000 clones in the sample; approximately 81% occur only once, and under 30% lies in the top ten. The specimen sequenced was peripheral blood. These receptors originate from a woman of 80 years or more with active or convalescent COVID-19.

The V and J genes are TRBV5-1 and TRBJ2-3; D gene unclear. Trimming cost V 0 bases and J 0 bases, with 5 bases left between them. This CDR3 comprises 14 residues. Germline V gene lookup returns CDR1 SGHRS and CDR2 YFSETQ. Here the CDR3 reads CASSLEHSTDTQYF. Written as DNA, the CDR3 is TGCGCCAGCAGCTTGGAACATAGCACAGATACGCAGTATTTT.

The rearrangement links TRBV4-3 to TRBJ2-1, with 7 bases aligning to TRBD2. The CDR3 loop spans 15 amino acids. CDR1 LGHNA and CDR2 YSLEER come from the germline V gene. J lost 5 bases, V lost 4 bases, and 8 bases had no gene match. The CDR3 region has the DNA TGCGCCAGCAGCCCCAACTGGCGGGGGAACAATGAGCAGTTCTTC. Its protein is CASSPNWRGNNEQFF.

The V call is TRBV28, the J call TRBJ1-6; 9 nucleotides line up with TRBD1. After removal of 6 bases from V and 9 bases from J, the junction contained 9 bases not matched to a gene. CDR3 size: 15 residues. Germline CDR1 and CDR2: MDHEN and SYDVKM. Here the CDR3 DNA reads TGTGCCAGCAGCCCTCTTCGGGACAGGGTTTCACCCCTCCACTTT. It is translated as CASSPLRDRVSPLHF.

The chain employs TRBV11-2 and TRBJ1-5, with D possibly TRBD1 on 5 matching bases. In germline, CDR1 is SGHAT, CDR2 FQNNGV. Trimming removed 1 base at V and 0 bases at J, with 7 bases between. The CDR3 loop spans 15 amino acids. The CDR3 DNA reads TGTGCCAGCAGCTTAGCAGGGAATAGCAATCAGCCCCAGCATTTT. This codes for CASSLAGNSNQPQHF. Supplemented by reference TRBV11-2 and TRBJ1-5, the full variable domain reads EAGVAQSPRYKIIEKRQSVAFWCNPISGHATLYWYQQILGQGPKLLIQFQNNGVVDDSQLPKDRFSAERLKGVDSTLKIQPAKLEDSAVYLCASSLAGNSNQPQHFGDGTRLSIL.

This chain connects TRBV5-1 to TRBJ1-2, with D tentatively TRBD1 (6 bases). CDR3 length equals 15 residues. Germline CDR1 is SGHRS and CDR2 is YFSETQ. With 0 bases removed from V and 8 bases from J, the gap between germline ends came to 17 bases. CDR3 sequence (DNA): TGCGCCAGCAGCTTGGGCCCTCGACAGGTGGAGGGCTACACCTTC. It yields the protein CASSLGPRQVEGYTF.

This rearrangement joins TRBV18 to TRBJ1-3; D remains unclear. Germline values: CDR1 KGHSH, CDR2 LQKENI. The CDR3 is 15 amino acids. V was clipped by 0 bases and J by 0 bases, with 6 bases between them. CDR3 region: CASSPPSRSGNTIYF. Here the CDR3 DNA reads TGTGCCAGCTCACCACCGTCCCGCTCTGGAAACACCATATATTTT.

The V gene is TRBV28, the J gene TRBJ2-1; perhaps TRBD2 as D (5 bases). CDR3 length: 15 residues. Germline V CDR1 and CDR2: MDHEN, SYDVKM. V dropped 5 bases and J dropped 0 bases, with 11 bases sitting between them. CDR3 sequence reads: CASSTTGSSYNEQFF. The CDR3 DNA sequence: TGTGCCAGCAGTACGACGGGAAGCTCCTACAATGAGCAGTTCTTC.

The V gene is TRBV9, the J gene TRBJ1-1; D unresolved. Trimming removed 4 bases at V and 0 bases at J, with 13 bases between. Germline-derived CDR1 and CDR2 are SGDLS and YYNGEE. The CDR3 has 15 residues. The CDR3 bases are TGTGCCAGCAGCCGGAGCCTGGATTTGAACACTGAAGCTTTCTTT. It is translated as CASSRSLDLNTEAFF.

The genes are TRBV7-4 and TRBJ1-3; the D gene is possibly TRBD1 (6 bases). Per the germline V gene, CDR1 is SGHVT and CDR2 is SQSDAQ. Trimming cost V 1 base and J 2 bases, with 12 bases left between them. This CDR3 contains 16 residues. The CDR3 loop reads CASSLVGRDTGNTIYF. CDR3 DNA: TGTGCCAGCAGCTTAGTAGGCAGGGACACTGGAAACACCATATATTTT.

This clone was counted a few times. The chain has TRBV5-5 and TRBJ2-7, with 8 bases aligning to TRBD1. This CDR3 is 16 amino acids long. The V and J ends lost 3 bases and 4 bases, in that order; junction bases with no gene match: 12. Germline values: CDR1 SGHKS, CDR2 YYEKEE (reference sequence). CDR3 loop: CASSYRTGWGFYEQYF. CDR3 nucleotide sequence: TGTGCCAGCAGCTACCGGACAGGGTGGGGGTTTTACGAGCAGTACTTC.

The CDR3: CASSLPGGTAEAFF. The CDR3 DNA reads as TGTGCCAGCAGCTTGCCCGGGGGGACGGCTGAAGCTTTCTTT. The rearrangement joins TRBV5-6 to TRBJ1-1; maybe TRBD1 (5 bases). V gave up 1 base and J gave up 6 bases, with 13 bases separating them. The length of the CDR3 is 14 residues. The V gene's germline CDR1 is SGHDT and CDR2 YYEEEE.

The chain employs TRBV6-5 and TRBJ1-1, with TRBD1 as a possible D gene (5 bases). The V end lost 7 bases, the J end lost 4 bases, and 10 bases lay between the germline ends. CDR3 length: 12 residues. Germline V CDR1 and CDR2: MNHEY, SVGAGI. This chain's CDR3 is CASTYRFTEAFF. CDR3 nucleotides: TGTGCCAGCACCTACAGGTTCACTGAAGCTTTCTTT.

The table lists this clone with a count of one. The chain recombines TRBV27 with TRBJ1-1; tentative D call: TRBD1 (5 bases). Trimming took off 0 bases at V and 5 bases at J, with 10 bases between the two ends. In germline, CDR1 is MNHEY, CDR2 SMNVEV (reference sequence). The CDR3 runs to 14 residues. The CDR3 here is CASSLSGVRTEAFF. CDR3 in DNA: TGTGCCAGCAGTTTATCAGGGGTGAGGACTGAAGCTTTCTTT.

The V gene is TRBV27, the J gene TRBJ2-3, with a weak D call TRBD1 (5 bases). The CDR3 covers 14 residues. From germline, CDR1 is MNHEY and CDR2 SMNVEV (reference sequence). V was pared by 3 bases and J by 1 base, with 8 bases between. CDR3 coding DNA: TGTGCCAGCAGTTTGGGGCACCGCACAGATACGCAGTATTTT. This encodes CASSLGHRTDTQYF.

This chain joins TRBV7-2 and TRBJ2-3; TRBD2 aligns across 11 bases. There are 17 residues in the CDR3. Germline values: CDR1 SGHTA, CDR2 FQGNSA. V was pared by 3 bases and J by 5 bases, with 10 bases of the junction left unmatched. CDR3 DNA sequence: TGTGCCAGCAGCTTGATGGTGATAGCGGGGGGGAAAGATACGCAGTATTTT. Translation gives CASSLMVIAGGKDTQYF.

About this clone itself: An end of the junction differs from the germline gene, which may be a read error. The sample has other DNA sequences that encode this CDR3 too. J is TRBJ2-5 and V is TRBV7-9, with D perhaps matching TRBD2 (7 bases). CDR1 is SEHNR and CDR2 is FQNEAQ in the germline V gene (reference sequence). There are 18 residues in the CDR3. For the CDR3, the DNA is TGTCCCAGCTTGGGTACTCGCGGGGGCCCCCGCCACGGAGAGACCCAGTACTTC. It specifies CPSLGTRGGPRHGETQYF.

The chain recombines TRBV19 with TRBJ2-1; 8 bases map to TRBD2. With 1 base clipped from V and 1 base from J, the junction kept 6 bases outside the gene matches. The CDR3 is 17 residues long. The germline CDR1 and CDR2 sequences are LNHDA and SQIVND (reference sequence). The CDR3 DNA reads TGTGCCAGTAGTATAGTATCGGGGGGGCCATCCTACAATGAGCAGTTCTTC. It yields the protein CASSIVSGGPSYNEQFF.

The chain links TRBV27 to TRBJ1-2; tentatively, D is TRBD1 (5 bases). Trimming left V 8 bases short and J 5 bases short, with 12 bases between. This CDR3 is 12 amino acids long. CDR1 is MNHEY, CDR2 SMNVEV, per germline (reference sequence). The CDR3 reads CASWRQIYGYTF. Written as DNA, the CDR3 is TGTGCCAGCTGGAGACAGATATATGGCTACACCTTC.

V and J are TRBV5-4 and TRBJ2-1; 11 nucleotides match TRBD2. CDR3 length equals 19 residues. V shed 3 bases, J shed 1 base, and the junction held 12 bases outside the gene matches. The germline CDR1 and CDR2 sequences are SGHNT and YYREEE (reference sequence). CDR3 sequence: CASSSGKLAGGFSYNEQFF. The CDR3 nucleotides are TGTGCCAGCAGCTCGGGGAAGCTAGCGGGGGGTTTTTCCTACAATGAGCAGTTCTTC.

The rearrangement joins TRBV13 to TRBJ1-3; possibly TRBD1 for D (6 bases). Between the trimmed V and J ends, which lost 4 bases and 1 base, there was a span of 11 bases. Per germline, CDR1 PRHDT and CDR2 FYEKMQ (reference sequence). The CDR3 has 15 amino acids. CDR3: CASSSRTASGNTIYF. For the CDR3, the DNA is TGTGCCAGCAGCTCTCGGACAGCTTCTGGAAACACCATATATTTT.

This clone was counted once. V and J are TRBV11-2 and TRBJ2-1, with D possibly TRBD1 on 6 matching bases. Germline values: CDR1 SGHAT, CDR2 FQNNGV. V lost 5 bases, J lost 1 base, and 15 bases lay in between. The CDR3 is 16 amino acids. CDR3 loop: CASSQGTWLSYNEQFF. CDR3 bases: TGTGCCAGCAGCCAAGGGACATGGCTATCCTACAATGAGCAGTTCTTC.

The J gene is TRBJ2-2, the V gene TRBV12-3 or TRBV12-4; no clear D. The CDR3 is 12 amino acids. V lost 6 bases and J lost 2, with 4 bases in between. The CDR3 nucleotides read TGTGCCAGCAGCCGTAACACCGGGGAGCTGTTTTTT. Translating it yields CASSRNTGELFF.